These 13 T cell receptor beta chains share one sample of origin, sequenced in a study of T cells in Graves' hyperthyroidism and ophthalmopathy. RNA transcripts were the template for amplifying TCR beta CDR3 regions. The HTBI primer set served for first-round RT-PCR of the TCR CDR3. A single record per CDR3 protein comes from TCRdb applying MiXCR to the multiplex PCR reads. The sample holds approximately 530,000 distinct CDR3 sequences, 16% seen once. Material: blood. Receptors originate from a woman aged 18-29 years with Graves' hyperthyroidism.

There are many counts of this clonotype. The V and J genes are TRBV11-2 and TRBJ2-2; 13 bases map to TRBD2. Unmatched junction bases numbered 1, after V lost 2 bases and J lost 1 base. From germline, CDR1 is SGHAT and CDR2 FQNNGV. The CDR3 contains 17 residues. For the CDR3, the DNA is TGTGCCAGCAGCTTAAGACTAGCGGGGGGGAACACCGGGGAGCTGTTTTTT. Protein product: CASSLRLAGGNTGELFF.

This clonotype was counted at least ten times. The rearrangement links TRBV5-8 to TRBJ1-5; no clear D gene. There are 15 residues in the CDR3. The V gene lost 0 bases and the J gene lost 6 bases, with 13 bases spanning the gap. Germline lookup yields CDR1 SGHTS and CDR2 YDEGEE. CDR3 region: CASSLDGGIGQPQHF. The CDR3 DNA reads TGTGCCAGCAGCTTGGATGGAGGAATTGGTCAGCCCCAGCATTTT.

This clonotype was recorded a few times. This chain links TRBV12-3 or TRBV12-4 with TRBJ2-3, with D possibly called TRBD1 or TRBD2 (5 bases each). The CDR3 covers 14 residues. Trimming shortened V by 5 bases and J by 8 bases, and 17 bases separated the two germline ends. The CDR3 nucleotides read TGTGCCAGCAGTCGGCCGGGACGACAAGGTACGCAGTATTTT. Amino acids: CASSRPGRQGTQYF.

With respect to this clonotype: This clone may be a read error of a much larger clone one base away. This chain uses TRBV7-2 with TRBJ2-7, with 11 bases matching TRBD2. Germline V gives CDR1 SGHTA, CDR2 FQGNSA. This CDR3 is 16 amino acids long. This CDR3 is CASSTGGLAAIYELYF. CDR3 nucleotide sequence: TGTGCCAGCAGCACCGGGGGACTAGCGGCGATCTACGAGCTGTACTTC.

This clonotype was observed many times. V usage is TRBV2 and J usage is TRBJ2-1; no clear D gene. CDR1 is SNHLY and CDR2 is FYNNEI in the germline V gene. V lost 10 bases and J lost 7, with 11 bases in between. The CDR3 runs 11 residues. CDR3 sequence: CAIEGVNEQFF. The CDR3 DNA is TGTGCCATCGAAGGTGTGAATGAGCAGTTCTTC.

This clonotype was counted at least ten times. The rearrangement links TRBV30 to TRBJ2-1, with 7 bases identical to TRBD2. Germline V gene sequence: CDR1 GTSNPN, CDR2 SVGIG (reference sequence). CDR3 length: 12 residues. After removal of 4 bases from V and 7 bases from J, the junction contained 4 bases not matched to a gene. CDR3 sequence: CAWTSGPNEQFF. In nucleotides, the CDR3 is TGTGCCTGGACTAGCGGACCAAATGAGCAGTTCTTC.

The chain couples TRBV29-1 to TRBJ2-7; a weak D match, TRBD2 (7 bases). Trimming left V 6 bases short and J 6 bases short, with 12 bases between. CDR3 length: 11 residues. CDR1 and CDR2 from the germline V gene are SQVTM and ANQGSEA. The CDR3 sequence: CSVHAGAEQYF. CDR3 nucleotides: TGCAGCGTCCACGCGGGGGCCGAGCAGTACTTC.

This clonotype has just a few counts. The rearrangement links TRBV5-1 to TRBJ2-3, with 13 bases lining up with TRBD2. Germline CDR1 and CDR2: SGHRS and YFSETQ. The CDR3 spans 15 residues. J was trimmed by 8 bases and V by 0 bases; bases with no gene match: 3. CDR3 DNA: TGCGCCAGCAGCTTGGGACTAGCGGGGGGCGTTACGCAGTATTTT. Encoded protein: CASSLGLAGGVTQYF.

This clonotype was recorded a few times. The rearrangement joins TRBV6-1 to TRBJ2-1; the D gene is possibly TRBD1 (6 bases). The tail of the sequence fits TRBJ2-7 better, so the J call may be wrong. Looked up from germline, CDR1 is MNHNS and CDR2 is SASEGT. The CDR3 sequence is 14 residues long. The CDR3 nucleotides read TGTGCCAGCAGTGGGACAGCCTCCTACAATGAGCAGTACTTC. Its translation is CASSGTASYNEQYF.

There are many counts of this clonotype. This chain links TRBV6-1 with TRBJ2-7; D uncertain. Germline CDR1 reads MNHNS; CDR2 reads SASEGT. V shed 8 bases and J shed 1 base, with 6 bases lying between them. The CDR3 extends over 11 amino acids. The CDR3 sequence is CASDWSYEQYF. Here the CDR3 DNA reads TGTGCCAGCGATTGGTCCTACGAGCAGTACTTC.

This clonotype was detected many times. The chain carries TRBV28 and TRBJ1-5, with 10 bases identical to TRBD1. This CDR3 spans 16 amino acids. V was pared by 3 bases and J by 5 bases, with 7 bases of the junction left unmatched. From germline, CDR1 is MDHEN and CDR2 SYDVKM. The CDR3 spells CASSFGDRGLDQPQHF. CDR3 sequence (DNA): TGTGCCAGCAGTTTTGGGGACAGGGGATTGGATCAGCCCCAGCATTTT.

The chain has TRBV6-2 or TRBV6-3 and TRBJ1-2, with no clear D. V gave up 4 bases and J gave up 2 bases, with 11 bases separating them. Germline CDR1 is MNHEY and CDR2 is SVGEGT. The CDR3 is 14 amino acids. CDR3 loop: CASSLGSRNYGYTF. In DNA, the CDR3 is TGTGCCAGCAGTTTGGGCAGCCGGAACTATGGCTACACCTTC.

Notes on this clonotype: One end of the junction is discordant with germline, which a read error may explain. V usage is TRBV18 and J usage is TRBJ2-7; D gene unclear. CDR3 length: 15 residues. Germline-derived CDR1 and CDR2 are KGHSH and LQKENI. The CDR3 is CASSPRQTSSYEPYF. The CDR3 coding sequence is TGTGCCAGCTCACCACGCCAGACAAGCTCCTACGAGCCGTACTTC.